These 21 T cell receptor beta chains were all obtained from the same sample, sequenced in a study of T cells in Graves' hyperthyroidism and ophthalmopathy. There were TCR beta CDR3 regions amplified from RNA transcripts. First-round RT-PCR targeting the TCR CDR3 was performed with the HTBI primer set. TCRdb re-derived calls from the multiplex PCR reads in MiXCR, one entry per CDR3 protein. The sample gives approximately 590,000 distinct CDR3 sequences, roughly 14% of which show up once; around 6.6% is in the top ten. The sequencing sample was made of blood. The receptors here all came from a woman aged 25 to 39 with Graves' hyperthyroidism.

This clonotype has just a few counts. This chain uses TRBV7-9 with TRBJ1-1; 7 bases are a match to TRBD1. There are 16 residues in the CDR3. Losses at the gene ends were 0 bases for V and 3 bases for J; bases not matched to a gene: 7. The V gene's germline CDR1 is SEHNR and CDR2 FQNEAQ (reference sequence). The CDR3 DNA is TGTGCCAGCAGCTTAGCACGACAGGGTTGGCACACTGAAGCTTTCTTT. This codes for CASSLARQGWHTEAFF.

There are many counts of this clonotype. The chain employs TRBV3-1 and TRBJ2-2, with 9 bases fitting TRBD2. CDR1 is LGHDT, CDR2 YNNKEL, per germline (reference sequence). The V segment lost 3 bases and the J segment 4 bases; nucleotides outside the gene matches: 9. CDR3 length: 17 residues. CDR3 sequence reads: CASSQNLAGVSTGELFF. The CDR3 DNA follows: TGTGCCAGCAGCCAGAACTTAGCGGGAGTCTCCACCGGGGAGCTGTTTTTT.

This clonotype has only one observation. This may come from a read error, since a much larger clone is one base off. The chain employs TRBV6-2 or TRBV6-3 and TRBJ1-2; D perhaps matches TRBD1 (5 bases). Germline values: CDR1 MNHEY, CDR2 SVGEGT. This CDR3 has 16 residues. The CDR3 here is CTSSTPGKGLDYGYTF. CDR3 bases: TGTACCAGCAGTACACCAGGGAAGGGCCTGGACTATGGCTACACCTTC.

This clonotype was counted at least ten times. This chain joins TRBV5-1 and TRBJ2-3; D not certain. Trimming removed 0 bases at V and 1 base at J, with 3 bases between. This CDR3 is built from 13 residues. Germline lookup yields CDR1 SGHRS and CDR2 YFSETQ. The CDR3 spells CASSLDRTDTQYF. The CDR3 coding sequence is TGCGCCAGCAGCTTGGACCGCACAGATACGCAGTATTTT.

This clonotype was recorded at least ten times. The V call is TRBV7-9, the J call TRBJ2-7; 7 nucleotides match TRBD2. Losses at the gene ends were 4 bases for V and 6 bases for J; bases not matched to a gene: 3. Germline CDR1 SEHNR, CDR2 FQNEAQ (reference sequence). The CDR3 totals 12 residues. Here the CDR3 DNA reads TGTGCCAGCAGCTGGGAGGGAGGCGAGCAGTACTTC. Protein: CASSWEGGEQYF.

This clonotype has just one count. This rearrangement joins TRBV7-2 to TRBJ2-7; 10 bases align to TRBD2. Looked up from germline, CDR1 is SGHTA and CDR2 is FQGNSA. The V gene end was trimmed by 1 base and the J gene end by 6 bases; junction bases not matched to a gene: 12. The CDR3 runs 17 residues. Here the CDR3 DNA reads TGTGCCAGCAGCTTAGTTCAGGGGGGACTAGCGCTGAGCGAGCAGTACTTC. Encoded protein: CASSLVQGGLALSEQYF.

Note on this clonotype: One end of the junction is discordant with germline, which a read error may explain. J is TRBJ1-1 and V is TRBV2; D remains ambiguous. Germline V gene lookup returns CDR1 SNHLY and CDR2 FYNNEI. The CDR3 runs to 16 residues. CDR3 amino acids: CVSQRASEESGTEAFF. The CDR3 DNA reads as TGTGTCAGCCAGAGGGCGTCGGAGGAATCGGGCACTGAAGCTTTCTTT.

This clonotype was seen repeatedly, ten times or more. This sequence joins TRBV2 and TRBJ1-5, with 8 bases aligning to TRBD1. The CDR3 sequence is 14 residues long. V shed 3 bases and J 5 bases; nucleotides not matched to a gene: 3. Germline lookup yields CDR1 SNHLY and CDR2 FYNNEI. CDR3 protein: CASSDMTGDQPQHF. The CDR3 DNA follows: TGTGCCAGCAGTGATATGACAGGGGATCAGCCCCAGCATTTT. Using reference TRBV2 and TRBJ1-5 for the parts outside the CDR3, the full variable domain is EPEVTQTPSHQVTQMGQEVILRCVPISNHLYFYWYRQILGQKVEFLVSFYNNEISEKSEIFDDQFSVERPDGSNFTLKIRSTKLEDSAMYFCASSDMTGDQPQHFGDGTRLSIL.

The chain carries TRBV14 and TRBJ2-1; 13 bases line up with TRBD2. In germline, CDR1 is SGHDN, CDR2 FVKESK. The CDR3 sequence is 16 residues long. V shed 4 bases, J shed 9 bases, and the junction held 9 bases outside the gene matches. The CDR3 DNA reads TGTGCCAGCAGCCCGGGAGGACTAGCGGGAGAGGGTGAGCAGTTCTTC. The encoded protein is CASSPGGLAGEGEQFF.

This clonotype has ten or more counts. The rearrangement links TRBV7-9 to TRBJ2-2; 8 nucleotides line up with TRBD2. The CDR3 runs 17 residues. The germline gives CDR1 SEHNR, CDR2 FQNEAQ (reference sequence). Unmatched junction bases numbered 13, after V lost 10 bases and J lost 0 bases. The chain's CDR3 is CATSQPRGGPNTGELFF. The DNA for the CDR3 is TGTGCCACCTCTCAACCCCGGGGGGGACCGAACACCGGGGAGCTGTTTTTT.

As regards this clonotype: Mismatch with germline at one junction end may stem from a read error. The gene calls are TRBV18 and TRBJ2-6, with TRBD2 as a possible D gene (6 bases). The CDR3 loop spans 15 amino acids. Germline CDR1 is KGHSH and CDR2 is LQKENI. The CDR3 loop reads CASSPGSSGANALTF. The CDR3 nucleotides read TGTGCCAGCTCACCCGGGAGTTCTGGGGCCAACGCCCTGACTTTC.

This clonotype has at least ten counts. The chain carries TRBV12-3 or TRBV12-4 and TRBJ2-1, with TRBD2 matching over 8 bases. The CDR3 runs 17 residues. Trimming took 4 bases from V and 1 from J; bases not matched to a gene: 9. As DNA, the CDR3 is TGTGCCAGCAGTTCCTTAGCGGGACTGGGTTCCTACAATGAGCAGTTCTTC. As protein: CASSSLAGLGSYNEQFF.

This clonotype was seen ten or more times. V usage is TRBV29-1 and J usage is TRBJ2-1; possible D gene TRBD1, 5 bases. Trimming stripped 4 bases from V and 7 bases from J, with 8 bases between. Germline CDR1 reads SQVTM; CDR2 reads ANQGSEA. The CDR3 has 11 amino acids. The CDR3 DNA sequence: TGCAGCGTTGGACAGCAAAATGAGCAGTTCTTC. Its protein is CSVGQQNEQFF.

Comments on this clonotype: A much larger clone differs from this one at a single base, so this may be a read error. The V call is TRBV5-1, the J call TRBJ2-1; a possible D gene is TRBD1 (5 bases). CDR3 length equals 14 residues. In germline, CDR1 is SGHRS, CDR2 YFSETQ. CDR3 in amino acids: CASSFGQGYDEQFF. In nucleotides, the CDR3 is TGCGCCAGCAGCTTCGGCCAGGGCTACGATGAGCAGTTCTTC. Filled out from reference TRBV5-1 and TRBJ2-1, the complete variable domain reads KAGVTQTPRYLIKTRGQQVTLSCSPISGHRSVSWYQQTPGQGLQFLFEYFSETQRNKGNFPGRFSGRQFSNSRSEMNVSTLELGDSALYLCASSFGQGYDEQFFGPGTRLTVL.

The chain uses TRBV10-3 and TRBJ2-7, with D possibly TRBD2 on 6 matching bases. The CDR3 runs 11 residues. The germline V gene encodes CDR1 ENHRY and CDR2 SYGVKD. V dropped 4 bases and J dropped 9 bases, with 10 bases sitting between them. CDR3 in DNA: TGTGCCATCAGTGTGGAGGGTAGGCAGTACTTC. This gives the protein CAISVEGRQYF.

V is TRBV7-9 and J is TRBJ2-1, with 7 nucleotides matching TRBD2. With 4 bases clipped from V and 13 bases from J, the junction kept 16 bases outside the gene matches. CDR1 and CDR2 (germline): SEHNR, FQNEAQ (reference sequence). The CDR3 covers 15 residues. The CDR3 loop is CASSYLGDSGPRQFF. As DNA, the CDR3 is TGTGCCAGCAGCTACCTCGGGGATAGCGGGCCGCGCCAGTTCTTC.

The genes are TRBV10-3 and TRBJ2-4, with D unresolved. Trimming stripped 0 bases from V and 6 bases from J, with 9 bases between. Germline V gene data show CDR1 as ENHRY and CDR2 as SYGVKD. The CDR3 length is 14 residues. The CDR3 protein is CAISESEGRNIQYF. As DNA, the CDR3 is TGTGCCATCAGTGAGTCGGAAGGTCGAAACATTCAGTACTTC.

Many counts were recorded for this clonotype. This sequence joins TRBV7-9 and TRBJ2-1; the D gene is possibly TRBD2 (5 bases). Germline loops: CDR1 SEHNR, CDR2 FQNEAQ (reference sequence). There are 13 residues in the CDR3. V lost 9 bases and J 5 bases, leaving 14 bases between the germline ends. The chain's CDR3 is CASMEVEDNEQFF. The CDR3 bases are TGTGCCAGTATGGAGGTAGAGGACAATGAGCAGTTCTTC.

This clonotype was detected ten times or more. V usage is TRBV6-2 or TRBV6-3 and J usage is TRBJ2-2, with 7 bases matching TRBD1. The V gene end was trimmed by 3 bases and the J gene end by 0 bases; junction bases not matched to a gene: 13. The length of the CDR3 is 19 residues. Looked up from germline, CDR1 is MNHEY and CDR2 is SVGEGT. Written as DNA, the CDR3 is TGTGCCAGCAGTTATGTGCACGGACACGGGACAGCGAACACCGGGGAGCTGTTTTTT. Protein: CASSYVHGHGTANTGELFF.

V gene TRBV19 combines with J gene TRBJ2-5; TRBD2 might be the D (6 bases). Trimming stripped 5 bases from V and 5 bases from J, with 18 bases between. CDR1 is LNHDA, CDR2 SQIVND, per germline (reference sequence). The CDR3 length is 15 residues. The CDR3 is CASSLSGGRQETQYF. CDR3 DNA sequence: TGTGCCAGTAGTCTCTCCGGAGGGCGTCAGGAGACCCAGTACTTC.

The CDR3 nucleotides read TGTGCCAGCAGTCGGGGGTCGGCGGGAAGTGAGCAGTTCTTC. Translated, it gives CASSRGSAGSEQFF. The chain uses TRBV6-1 and TRBJ2-1, with a weak D call TRBD2 (6 bases). The CDR3 sequence is 14 residues long. Trimming took 5 bases from V and 9 from J, leaving 17 bases between them. In germline, CDR1 is MNHNS, CDR2 SASEGT.